One sample yielded the 23 T cell receptor beta chains listed below, sequenced in a study of T cells in Graves' hyperthyroidism and ophthalmopathy. RNA transcripts yielded amplified TCR beta CDR3 regions. The HTBI primer set served for first-round RT-PCR of the TCR CDR3. MiXCR was run by TCRdb on the multiplex PCR reads, yielding one entry per CDR3 protein. The sample shows under 250,000 distinct CDR3 sequences, about 15% of them seen only once. Sample: blood. The receptors here all came from a woman aged 50 to 65 with Graves' hyperthyroidism.

This clonotype was seen many times. This rearrangement joins TRBV6-5 to TRBJ1-2; D is possibly TRBD1 (5 bases). Germline V gene sequence: CDR1 MNHEY, CDR2 SVGAGI. CDR3 length: 13 amino acids. Deletions cut 2 bases from V and 7 bases from J, with 11 bases between. This CDR3 reads CASSYQSGVGYTF. In DNA form, the CDR3 reads TGTGCCAGCAGTTACCAATCGGGGGTTGGCTACACCTTC.

This clonotype has ten or more counts. The chain joins TRBV11-2 to TRBJ1-6, with no clear D. The V gene lost 4 bases and the J gene lost 6 bases, with 10 bases spanning the gap. This CDR3 spans 14 amino acids. Looked up from germline, CDR1 is SGHAT and CDR2 is FQNNGV. The CDR3 loop is CASSSSQLNSPLHF. In DNA, the CDR3 is TGTGCCAGCAGCTCCAGTCAACTTAATTCACCCCTCCACTTT.

This clonotype showed up many times. The chain has TRBV11-2 and TRBJ1-2; 9 bases map to TRBD1. In germline, CDR1 is SGHAT, CDR2 FQNNGV. V lost 8 bases to trimming and J lost 4 bases; unmatched junction nucleotides: 11. The CDR3 contains 15 residues. In DNA, the CDR3 is TGTGCCAGCGTCCGTCCGGGACAGGGACCCTATGGCTACACCTTC. Amino acid sequence: CASVRPGQGPYGYTF.

This clonotype was counted at least ten times. V gene TRBV4-2 combines with J gene TRBJ1-5; D is perhaps TRBD1 (5 bases). The CDR3 has 14 residues. Trimming left V 2 bases short and J 2 bases short, with 7 bases between. The germline gives CDR1 LGHNA, CDR2 YNFKEQ. The CDR3 sequence: CASSQWGGNQPQHF. The CDR3 DNA sequence: TGTGCCAGCAGCCAATGGGGGGGCAATCAGCCCCAGCATTTT.

This clonotype was observed many times. The CDR3 nucleotides are TGTGCCAGCAGTTCTCGACAGGGGTCCTACGAGCAGTACTTC. This encodes CASSSRQGSYEQYF. The chain recombines TRBV28 with TRBJ2-7; 8 nucleotides align to TRBD1. This CDR3 has 14 residues. From germline, CDR1 is MDHEN and CDR2 SYDVKM. V was clipped by 4 bases and J by 1 base; unmatched bases: 3.

This clonotype has only a few counts. The gene calls are TRBV7-8 and TRBJ1-1, with D possibly TRBD1 on 5 matching bases. CDR1 is SGHVS and CDR2 is FQNEAQ in the germline V gene. This CDR3 comprises 16 residues. The V end lost 2 bases, the J end lost 1 base, and 14 bases lay between the germline ends. CDR3 nucleotides: TGTGCCAGCAGCTTATTATTCGCGGGGGGGAACACTGAAGCTTTCTTT. Protein product: CASSLLFAGGNTEAFF.

This clonotype has ten or more counts. The chain couples TRBV27 to TRBJ2-2; D gene uncertain. Germline CDR1 and CDR2: MNHEY and SMNVEV (reference sequence). The CDR3 has 15 amino acids. Trimming cost V 10 bases and J 4 bases, with 19 bases left between them. The CDR3 region has the DNA TGTGCCACCCATCGGATAGCTGCCCTCACCGGGGAGCTGTTTTTT. This encodes CATHRIAALTGELFF.

This clonotype was observed many times. This chain links TRBV7-9 with TRBJ2-7, with 9 bases matching TRBD1. Germline CDR1 and CDR2: SEHNR and FQNEAQ (reference sequence). The CDR3 has 13 amino acids. The V segment lost 3 bases and the J segment 6 bases; nucleotides outside the gene matches: 3. The CDR3 region is CASSFTGGSEQYF. The CDR3 coding sequence is TGTGCCAGCAGCTTTACAGGGGGCAGCGAGCAGTACTTC.

This clonotype was picked up many times. The chain has TRBV2 and TRBJ1-5; D is perhaps TRBD1 (6 bases). CDR3 length: 16 residues. Trimming took 6 bases from V and 6 from J, leaving 21 bases between them. In germline, CDR1 is SNHLY, CDR2 FYNNEI. The CDR3 DNA sequence: TGTGCCAGCAGCGCGGGCCACAATATCAGGGGTCAGCCCCAGCATTTT. Translated: CASSAGHNIRGQPQHF.

This chain uses TRBV5-8 with TRBJ2-1; 11 bases map to TRBD1. J lost 7 bases, V lost 4 bases, and 16 bases had no gene match. From germline, CDR1 is SGHTS and CDR2 YDEGEE. The CDR3 runs 18 residues. CDR3: CASSPAGTGGFFLNEQFF. CDR3 nucleotides: TGTGCCAGCAGCCCCGCCGGGACAGGGGGTTTCTTTTTAAATGAGCAGTTCTTC.

This clonotype was observed a few times. CDR3 in DNA: TGCGCCAGCAGTCCAACGGGACAGGGTATTGAGCAGTTCTTC. This gives the protein CASSPTGQGIEQFF. The rearrangement links TRBV10-1 to TRBJ2-1, with 9 bases identical to TRBD1. J was trimmed by 9 bases and V by 5 bases; bases with no gene match: 8. CDR3 length equals 14 residues. The germline gives CDR1 WNHNN, CDR2 SYGVQD (reference sequence).

V usage is TRBV27 and J usage is TRBJ1-3, with D uncertain. The germline V gene encodes CDR1 MNHEY and CDR2 SMNVEV (reference sequence). Trimming left V 6 bases short and J 4 bases short, with 10 bases between. The CDR3 totals 13 residues. CDR3 loop: CASSGSLGNTIYF. CDR3 nucleotide sequence: TGTGCCAGCAGCGGGAGCCTAGGAAACACCATATATTTT.

The table lists this clonotype with a few counts. V is TRBV14 and J is TRBJ2-2, with TRBD1 matching over 8 bases. The germline CDR1 and CDR2 sequences are SGHDN and FVKESK. The CDR3 loop spans 17 amino acids. Trimming at V came to 1 base and at J to 4 bases, leaving 8 bases not matched to a gene. This CDR3 is CASSQGQGALGTGELFF. The CDR3 DNA reads as TGTGCCAGCAGCCAAGGGCAGGGGGCCTTGGGCACCGGGGAGCTGTTTTTT.

With respect to this clonotype: A read error may be the cause here, since a much bigger clone is one base away. Since the CDR3 does not end with the conserved phenylalanine or tryptophan, this likely comes from a read error. The chain combines TRBV2 with TRBJ2-2, with no clear D. Germline V gene sequence: CDR1 SNHLY, CDR2 FYNNEI. CDR3 length: 15 amino acids. V dropped 8 bases and J dropped 0 bases, with 13 bases sitting between them. CDR3: CASDGGVPNTGELFL. As DNA, the CDR3 is TGTGCCAGCGATGGTGGGGTCCCGAACACCGGGGAGCTGTTTCTT.

This clonotype appeared many times. The J gene is TRBJ1-1, the V gene TRBV12-3 or TRBV12-4, with a weak D call TRBD1 (6 bases). V gave up 3 bases and J gave up 0 bases, with 8 bases separating them. This CDR3 has 14 amino acids. CDR3 region: CASSFTGMNTEAFF. The CDR3, as DNA: TGTGCCAGCAGTTTTACAGGGATGAACACTGAAGCTTTCTTT.

As regards this clonotype: One end of the junction varies from germline; a read error may be responsible. The chain joins TRBV28 to TRBJ1-6, with 7 bases matching TRBD1. CDR1 is MDHEN, CDR2 SYDVKM, per germline. This CDR3 is built from 13 residues. CDR3 amino acids: CASSRDSNSPFHF. The CDR3 bases are TGTGCCAGCAGTCGGGACAGTAATTCACCCTTCCACTTT.

The table lists this clonotype with many counts. The V call is TRBV7-8, the J call TRBJ1-4; D is unresolved. CDR3 size: 12 residues. Germline V gene sequence: CDR1 SGHVS, CDR2 FQNEAQ. Trimming took off 6 bases at V and 8 bases at J, with 10 bases between the two ends. In nucleotides, the CDR3 is TGTGCCAGCAGACCACCGGGGGAAAAACTGTTTTTT. This gives the protein CASRPPGEKLFF.

This clonotype was picked up a small number of times. This rearrangement joins TRBV9 to TRBJ2-7, with D unclear. The germline V and J ends were trimmed by 0 bases and 1 base, with 8 bases remaining between them. CDR3 size: 14 residues. Germline values: CDR1 SGDLS, CDR2 YYNGEE. The CDR3 loop is CASSVEVGSYEQYF. As DNA, the CDR3 is TGTGCCAGCAGCGTAGAAGTGGGGTCCTACGAGCAGTACTTC.

This clonotype was seen a few times. V usage is TRBV19 and J usage is TRBJ1-5; no firm D call. In germline, CDR1 is LNHDA, CDR2 SQIVND (reference sequence). V dropped 5 bases and J dropped 3 bases, with 14 bases sitting between them. This CDR3 spans 15 amino acids. The CDR3 sequence is CASSDFRTSNQPQHF. DNA of the CDR3: TGTGCCAGTAGTGATTTCAGGACTTCCAATCAGCCCCAGCATTTT.

This clonotype appeared a few times. The chain joins TRBV12-3 or TRBV12-4 to TRBJ1-5; D is perhaps TRBD1 (5 bases). This CDR3 spans 14 amino acids. With 3 bases removed from V and 2 bases from J, the gap between germline ends came to 8 bases. The CDR3 sequence: CASSFAGGNQPQHF. The CDR3 DNA reads TGTGCCAGCAGTTTTGCGGGGGGCAATCAGCCCCAGCATTTT.

This chain connects TRBV11-2 to TRBJ2-1; TRBD2 might be the D (5 bases). CDR1 SGHAT and CDR2 FQNNGV come from the germline V gene. V was trimmed by 2 bases and J by 9 bases, leaving 11 bases between them. The CDR3 is made up of 13 amino acids. The DNA of the CDR3 is TGTGCCAGCAGCTTATCCGGGAAGGGTGAGCAGTTCTTC. It codes for CASSLSGKGEQFF.

The table lists this clonotype with a few counts. This chain joins TRBV27 and TRBJ1-1; unclear D gene. V lost 4 bases and J 4 bases, leaving 4 bases between the germline ends. CDR1 and CDR2 (germline): MNHEY, SMNVEV (reference sequence). CDR3 length: 11 amino acids. CDR3 loop: CASSSPTEAFF. In DNA form, the CDR3 reads TGTGCCAGCAGTTCCCCCACTGAAGCTTTCTTT.

In this sample, this clonotype turned up a few times. The V gene is TRBV29-1, the J gene TRBJ1-2; D is undetermined. The CDR3 runs to 12 residues. Germline-derived CDR1 and CDR2 are SQVTM and ANQGSEA. V lost 1 base and J lost 8, with 11 bases in between. This CDR3 reads CSVEGAVWGYTF. Written as DNA, the CDR3 is TGCAGCGTTGAAGGTGCGGTCTGGGGCTACACCTTC.